A single sample is the source of the 13 T cell receptor beta chains below, sequenced in a study of blood T cell repertoires in COVID-19. Generated by immunoSEQ multiplex PCR, the TCRdb table keeps only in-frame clones and is missing some. Of fewer than 500,000 clones in the sample, 70% to 90% are singletons; the top ten hold 1.3%. Sequenced sample: PBMCs or T cells enriched from blood (not recorded which). The receptors derive from a man under 40 who had recovered from COVID-19.

This clone occurred once. The sample holds other DNA sequences that translate to the same CDR3. The genes are TRBV9 and TRBJ1-2, with D possibly matching TRBD1 (5 bases). The germline V gene has CDR1 SGDLS and CDR2 YYNGEE. With 0 bases removed from V and 0 bases from J, the gap between germline ends came to 6 bases. The CDR3 is made up of 14 amino acids. The CDR3 loop reads CASSVGGANYGYTF. The CDR3 nucleotides are TGTGCCAGCAGCGTAGGGGGCGCTAACTATGGCTACACCTTC.

This clone was seen a handful of times. The chain is built from TRBV9 and TRBJ1-1; 8 bases agree with TRBD1. Trimming at V came to 0 bases and at J to 1 base, leaving 8 bases not matched to a gene. Looked up from germline, CDR1 is SGDLS and CDR2 is YYNGEE. CDR3 length: 17 amino acids. The CDR3 DNA is TGTGCCAGCAGCGTAGGGATCAGCGGGACAGGGAACACTGAAGCTTTCTTT. This codes for CASSVGISGTGNTEAFF.

This chain joins TRBV13 and TRBJ2-2, with D hard to call. The CDR3 runs 12 residues. Germline V gene lookup returns CDR1 PRHDT and CDR2 FYEKMQ (reference sequence). Trimming cost V 5 bases and J 4 bases, with 5 bases left between them. The CDR3, as DNA: TGTGCCAGCAGCATAATCACCGGGGAGCTGTTTTTT. The encoded protein is CASSIITGELFF.

The chain carries TRBV12-3 or TRBV12-4 and TRBJ2-1; the match to TRBD2 covers 9 bases. Germline trimming cut 5 bases from V and 9 bases from J; bases unmatched to any gene: 2. CDR3 length: 12 residues. CDR3 bases: TGTGCCAGCAGTGGGCGGGGGGGTGAGCAGTTCTTC. This codes for CASSGRGGEQFF.

The chain is built from TRBV19 and TRBJ2-5; TRBD2 agrees at 11 bases. Germline V gives CDR1 LNHDA, CDR2 SQIVND (reference sequence). Unmatched junction bases numbered 13, after V lost 1 base and J lost 9 bases. This CDR3 spans 17 amino acids. The CDR3 region is CASSIVTSGGPTGAQYF. CDR3 nucleotide sequence: TGTGCCAGTAGTATAGTAACTAGCGGGGGCCCGACTGGGGCCCAGTACTTC.

CDR3 in amino acids: CASSPATRQETQYF. The CDR3 DNA sequence: TGTGCCAGCAGCCCCGCGACCAGGCAAGAGACCCAGTACTTC. The V call is TRBV9, the J call TRBJ2-5; D is uncertain. This CDR3 comprises 14 residues. Per the germline V gene, CDR1 is SGDLS and CDR2 is YYNGEE. The V end was cut by 4 bases, the J end by 2 bases, with 12 bases between.

The CDR3: CASSPPPGMNTEAFF. As DNA, the CDR3 is TGTGCCAGCTCACCCCCGCCAGGAATGAACACTGAAGCTTTCTTT. The chain uses TRBV18 and TRBJ1-1; D uncertain. Trimming left V 3 bases short and J 0 bases short, with 11 bases between. CDR1 and CDR2 from the germline V gene are KGHSH and LQKENI. This CDR3 spans 15 amino acids.

The chain employs TRBV10-3 and TRBJ1-6, with a possible D match to TRBD1 (6 bases). Germline CDR1 and CDR2: ENHRY and SYGVKD. The V end was cut by 7 bases, the J end by 8 bases, with 12 bases between. The CDR3 totals 13 residues. This CDR3 reads CAITENRDSPLHF. Written as DNA, the CDR3 is TGTGCCATCACAGAAAACAGGGATTCACCCCTCCACTTT.

The gene calls are TRBV7-6 and TRBJ1-1; D is ambiguous. V dropped 5 bases and J dropped 4 bases, with 17 bases sitting between them. Germline-derived CDR1 and CDR2 are SGHVS and FNYEAQ. The CDR3 length is 15 residues. The chain's CDR3 is CASSRRRVVGTEAFF. CDR3 in DNA: TGTGCCAGCAGCCGCCGGAGGGTAGTGGGCACTGAAGCTTTCTTT.

This clone showed up just once. V and J are TRBV19 and TRBJ2-1, with 10 positions matching TRBD2. Germline V gives CDR1 LNHDA, CDR2 SQIVND (reference sequence). V shed 4 bases and J 5 bases; nucleotides not matched to a gene: 5. There are 15 residues in the CDR3. CDR3 in amino acids: CASSKLAGRNNEQFF. CDR3 nucleotide sequence: TGTGCCAGTAGTAAACTAGCGGGGAGAAACAATGAGCAGTTCTTC.

This chain joins TRBV4-3 and TRBJ2-3, with unresolved D. Germline CDR1 reads LGHNA; CDR2 reads YSLEER. The CDR3 has 14 residues. Between the trimmed V and J ends, which lost 2 bases and 12 bases, there was a span of 18 bases. CDR3 nucleotide sequence: TGCGCCAGCAGCCAAATCCATGCTAGTCCACCCCAGTATTTT. Its translation: CASSQIHASPPQYF.

The V and J genes are TRBV11-1 and TRBJ1-2; D is possibly TRBD1 (6 bases). Trimming took 2 bases from V and 8 from J, leaving 12 bases between them. The CDR3 sequence is 13 residues long. CDR1 is SGHAT and CDR2 is FQDESV in the germline V gene (reference sequence). Here the CDR3 reads CASSLWGLQGYTF. Written as DNA, the CDR3 is TGTGCCAGCAGCTTATGGGGGCTACAAGGCTACACCTTC.

The chain carries TRBV27 and TRBJ1-6, with D unresolved. CDR1 is MNHEY, CDR2 SMNVEV, per germline (reference sequence). The CDR3 covers 16 residues. V shed 3 bases and J shed 0 bases, with 9 bases lying between them. Here the CDR3 reads CASSFSRSSYNSPLHF. The CDR3 coding sequence is TGTGCCAGCAGTTTTTCCCGGAGCTCCTATAATTCACCCCTCCACTTT.